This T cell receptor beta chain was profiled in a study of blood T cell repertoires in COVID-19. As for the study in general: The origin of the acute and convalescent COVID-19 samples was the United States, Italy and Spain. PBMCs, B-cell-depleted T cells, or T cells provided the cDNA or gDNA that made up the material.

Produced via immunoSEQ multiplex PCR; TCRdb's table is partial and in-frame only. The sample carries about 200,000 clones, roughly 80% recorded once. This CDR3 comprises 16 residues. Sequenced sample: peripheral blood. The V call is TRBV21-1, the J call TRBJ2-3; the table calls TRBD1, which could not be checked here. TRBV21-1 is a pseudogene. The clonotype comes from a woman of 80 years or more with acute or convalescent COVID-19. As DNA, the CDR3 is TGTGCCAGCAGCAAGCATTGGGACAGGCCCGCTGATACGCAGTATTTT. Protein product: CASSKHWDRPADTQYF.